These T cell receptor beta chains were read from a single sample in a study of T cell responses to AZD1222 COVID-19 vaccine. Profiling relied on immunoSEQ multiplex PCR, and the TCRdb table lists in-frame clones only, not all of them. The table includes about 140,000 clones, roughly 92% detected once. Sequencing used peripheral blood, obtained on day 0 of AZD1222 vaccination. The receptors stem from an adult in good health. Both conserved end residues are part of each CDR3. The D gene is left open where the match is weak. The size field is filled for only some rows; it gives once, few, many or a size class.

>TRBV20-1|TRBJ1-5|NA|NA
CSGGQPQHF
TGCAGTGGGGGTCAGCCCCAGCATTTT
>TRBV2|TRBJ1-6|once|NA
CASTLGGPADSPLHF
TGTGCCAGCACCCTGGGGGGGCCCGCCGACTCACCCCTCCACTTT
>TRBV3-1/TRBV3-2|TRBJ2-7|NA|NA
CASSQTGTSYEQYF
TGTGCCAGCAGCCAAACAGGTACCTCCTACGAGCAGTACTTC
>TRBV6-5|TRBJ2-5|NA|NA
CASSRPGETQYF
TGTGCCAGCAGTCGACCGGGGGAGACCCAGTACTTC
>TRBV18|TRBJ1-4|NA|TRBD1
CASSRQGGATNEKLFF
TGTGCCAGCTCACGCCAGGGGGGTGCAACTAATGAAAAACTGTTTTTT
>TRBV6-6|TRBJ1-3|NA|NA
CASSYSDPLGNTIYF
TGTGCCAGCAGTTACTCAGATCCGCTGGGTAACACCATATATTTT
>TRBV27|TRBJ2-2|NA|NA
CASSFLGELFF
TGTGCCAGCAGTTTTCTAGGGGAGCTGTTTTTT
>TRBV7-6|TRBJ2-5|NA|TRBD2
CASSYGLAIGQTQYF
TGTGCCAGCAGCTACGGACTAGCGATTGGACAGACCCAGTACTTC
>TRBV12-5|TRBJ1-6|NA|NA
CASGFPWGLGKFTLHF
TGTGCTAGTGGTTTCCCTTGGGGGCTAGGGAAATTCACCCTCCACTTT
>TRBV28|TRBJ2-7|NA|NA
CASSKGTARSYEQYF
TGTGCCAGCAGTAAAGGGACTGCTAGATCCTACGAGCAGTACTTC
>TRBV19|TRBJ2-7|NA|TRBD1
CASSSTGGTHEQYF
TGTGCCAGTAGTTCGACAGGGGGGACGCACGAGCAGTACTTC
>TRBV3-1/TRBV3-2|TRBJ1-3|once|TRBD1
CASSPGTASGNTIYF
TGTGCCAGCAGCCCCGGGACAGCCTCTGGAAACACCATATATTTT
>TRBV2|TRBJ2-7|NA|NA
CASYQQGGEQYF
TGTGCCAGCTATCAACAGGGTGGCGAGCAGTACTTC
>TRBV7-9|TRBJ1-5|once|NA
CASSGLPGKNQPQHF
TGTGCCAGCAGCGGATTACCGGGAAAAAATCAGCCCCAGCATTTT
>TRBV2|TRBJ1-5|NA|TRBD1
CASSDFSGTGRQPQHF
TGTGCCAGCAGTGATTTCAGCGGGACAGGGCGTCAGCCCCAGCATTTT
>TRBV2|TRBJ1-5|NA|NA
CASSRGSSQPQHF
TGTGCCAGCAGTCGAGGATCTTCTCAGCCCCAGCATTTT
>TRBV6-2/TRBV6-3|TRBJ2-3|NA|NA
CASSPTVFLSPVGTDTQYF
TGTGCCAGCAGTCCGACAGTCTTCCTTTCGCCTGTTGGCACAGATACGCAGTATTTT
>TRBV4-1|TRBJ2-1|NA|NA
CASSQGISSTGTKQFF
TGCGCCAGCAGCCAAGGAATCTCCTCGACAGGAACTAAGCAGTTCTTC
>TRBV5-1|TRBJ2-2|NA|NA
CASSLEVTGELFF
TGCGCCAGCAGCTTGGAAGTGACCGGGGAGCTGTTTTTT
>TRBV5-1|TRBJ2-3|once|NA
CASKTTDTQYF
TGCGCCAGCAAGACCACAGATACGCAGTATTTT
>TRBV27|TRBJ2-1|NA|NA
CASSLSGAGDEQFF
TGTGCCAGCAGTCTCTCGGGGGCGGGCGATGAGCAGTTCTTC
>TRBV2|TRBJ2-7|NA|NA
CASSGSYEQYF
TGTGCCAGCAGTGGGTCCTACGAGCAGTACTTC
>TRBV19|TRBJ2-7|NA|NA
CASSIAGTYEQYF
TGTGCCAGTAGTATAGCGGGGACCTACGAGCAGTACTTC
>TRBV6-6|TRBJ1-1|NA|NA
CASRGPTGMNTEAFF
TGTGCCAGCAGGGGACCAACAGGGATGAACACTGAAGCTTTCTTT
>TRBV5-8|TRBJ1-3|NA|NA
CASSLELTAGGRNTIYF
TGTGCCAGCAGCTTGGAATTGACAGCCGGGGGGCGAAACACCATATATTTT
>TRBV27|TRBJ1-6|NA|TRBD1
CASSLNRGSYNSPLHF
TGTGCCAGCAGTTTAAACAGGGGCTCCTATAATTCACCCCTCCACTTT
>TRBV6-4|TRBJ1-5|NA|NA
CASSLEPNQPQHF
TGTGCCAGCAGTCTGGAGCCCAATCAGCCCCAGCATTTT
>TRBV6-2/TRBV6-3|TRBJ2-6|NA|NA
CASSANSANVLTF
TGTGCCAGCAGCGCTAATTCGGCCAACGTCCTGACTTTC
>TRBV29-1|TRBJ2-5|NA|NA
CSVIHRQGTQYF
TGCAGCGTTATACACCGACAAGGGACCCAGTACTTC
>TRBV21-1|TRBJ2-2|NA|NA
CASSKVGRDTGELFF
TGTGCCAGCAGCAAAGTAGGTAGGGACACCGGGGAGCTGTTTTTT
>TRBV3-1/TRBV3-2|TRBJ2-6|NA|NA
CASSQDQGGFSGANVLTF
TGTGCCAGCAGCCAAGATCAGGGGGGTTTCTCTGGGGCCAACGTCCTGACTTTC
>TRBV6-4|TRBJ2-1|NA|TRBD2
CASSDSSGSYNEQFF
TGTGCCAGCAGTGACTCTAGCGGGAGCTACAATGAGCAGTTCTTC
>TRBV10-3|TRBJ2-7|NA|NA
CAISGGNGGGSYEQYF
TGTGCCATCAGTGGGGGAAATGGGGGAGGCTCCTACGAGCAGTACTTC
>TRBV2|TRBJ2-5|NA|NA
CASSEAGPGMATQYF
TGTGCCAGCAGTGAAGCGGGACCGGGGATGGCGACCCAGTACTTC
>TRBV27|TRBJ2-2|NA|TRBD2
CASSGGVIAGVNGELFF
TGTGCCAGCAGTGGAGGGGTCATAGCGGGAGTAAACGGGGAGCTGTTTTTT
>TRBV11-2|TRBJ2-7|NA|TRBD1
CASSRDRAYEQYF
TGTGCCAGCAGCCGGGACAGGGCCTACGAGCAGTACTTC
>TRBV5-1|TRBJ2-3|NA|NA
CASSPDTLSTDTQYF
TGCGCCAGCAGCCCGGACACCCTTAGCACAGATACGCAGTATTTT
>TRBV28|TRBJ1-3|NA|NA
CASRQLRNTIYF
TGTGCCAGCAGACAGCTTAGAAACACCATATATTTT
>TRBV11-2|TRBJ2-3|NA|NA
CASSSVPGHPTDTQYF
TGTGCCAGCAGCTCCGTCCCGGGACATCCCACAGATACGCAGTATTTT
>TRBV7-2|TRBJ2-7|NA|NA
CASSSIWGSQEQYF
TGTGCCAGCAGCTCTATTTGGGGGTCGCAAGAGCAGTACTTC
>TRBV5-1|TRBJ1-1|NA|NA
CASSLITGLNTEAFF
TGCGCCAGCAGCTTGATCACGGGCTTGAACACTGAAGCTTTCTTT
>TRBV28|TRBJ2-1|NA|TRBD2
CASTGLAGGSSYNEQFF
TGTGCCAGCACGGGACTAGCGGGAGGGAGCTCCTACAATGAGCAGTTCTTC
>TRBV27|TRBJ2-3|NA|TRBD2
CASSLPGGEGADTQYF
TGTGCCAGCAGTCTCCCCGGGGGGGAAGGAGCAGATACGCAGTATTTT
>TRBV4-2|TRBJ2-7|NA|NA
CASSHLSGQEAYEQYF
TGTGCCAGCAGCCACCTATCGGGACAAGAGGCCTACGAGCAGTACTTC
>TRBV27|TRBJ2-7|NA|TRBD2
CASSYEAGGKNEQYF
TGTGCCAGCAGTTACGAGGCGGGAGGTAAGAACGAGCAGTACTTC
>TRBV28|TRBJ2-7|NA|NA
CASSIRDEQYF
TGTGCCAGCAGTATCAGGGACGAGCAGTACTTC
>TRBV28|TRBJ2-4|NA|NA
CASSPGTGTDHYRRKNIQYF
TGTGCCAGCAGTCCCGGTACGGGAACCGACCACTACCGGCGCAAAAACATTCAGTACTTC
>TRBV28|TRBJ2-4|once|NA
CASSSLEGTAKNIQYF
TGTGCCAGCAGTTCCCTGGAGGGGACAGCAAAAAACATTCAGTACTTC
>TRBV5-1|TRBJ2-5|NA|TRBD2
CASSPGTSLMAQYF
TGCGCCAGCAGCCCCGGGACTAGTCTCATGGCCCAGTACTTC
>TRBV6-5|TRBJ1-1|NA|NA
CASRSGLHTEAFF
TGTGCCAGCAGATCCGGCCTGCACACTGAAGCTTTCTTT
>TRBV7-9|TRBJ2-7|NA|NA
CASSPVALEQYF
TGTGCCAGCAGCCCCGTGGCCCTCGAGCAGTACTTC